One and the same sample provided the 8 T cell receptor beta chains below, sequenced in a study of human T cells and chemical hapten exposure. As to time point: pre-sensitization, week 0. As for treatment: therapeutic diphenylcyclopropenone sensitization with weekly scalp DPC. TCRdb fed the RACE reads into MiXCR, producing one record per CDR3 protein. The sample comprises roughly 40,000 distinct CDR3 sequences, approximately 13% of which are singletons, and under 7% rests with the top ten. Here the sequenced sample was whole blood, taken in connection with sensitization to the hapten diphenylcyclopropenone (DPC). The source is a woman in her thirties with alopecia areata. Some clones in this sample may be carry-over from other donors' samples.

This clonotype was seen a few times. The CDR3 loop reads CSASSGKLGNEQFF. In nucleotides, the CDR3 is TGCAGTGCTTCTAGCGGCAAGCTAGGGAATGAGCAGTTCTTC. The chain is built from TRBV20-1 and TRBJ2-1; 7 bases align to TRBD2. The junction had 11 bases not matched to a gene; V was cut back by 5 bases and J by 7 bases. The CDR3 has 14 amino acids. Germline CDR1 and CDR2: DFQATT and SNEGSKA (reference sequence).

The chain carries TRBV28 and TRBJ2-7; D is uncertain. CDR1 is MDHEN and CDR2 is SYDVKM in the germline V gene. This CDR3 contains 14 residues. The V and J ends lost 5 bases and 0 bases respectively, with 11 bases between them. As DNA, the CDR3 is TGTGCCAGCAGTCCTCTCCATAGCTCCTACGAGCAGTACTTC. It specifies CASSPLHSSYEQYF.

The chain employs TRBV11-2 and TRBJ2-1, with a possible D match to TRBD2 (5 bases). Trimming took off 4 bases at V and 4 bases at J, with 17 bases between the two ends. The length of the CDR3 is 16 residues. Germline V gene lookup returns CDR1 SGHAT and CDR2 FQNNGV. The CDR3 region has the DNA TGTGCCAGCAGCTCACGAGGGTTTTTGCGATACAATGAGCAGTTCTTC. Translating gives CASSSRGFLRYNEQFF. The complete variable domain, with remaining parts taken from reference TRBV11-2 and TRBJ2-1, reads EAGVAQSPRYKIIEKRQSVAFWCNPISGHATLYWYQQILGQGPKLLIQFQNNGVVDDSQLPKDRFSAERLKGVDSTLKIQPAKLEDSAVYLCASSSRGFLRYNEQFFGPGTRLTVL.

At least ten counts were recorded for this clonotype. The genes are TRBV20-1 and TRBJ2-4; TRBD1 matches 8 bases. Germline CDR1 is DFQATT and CDR2 is SNEGSKA (reference sequence). This CDR3 region has 14 residues. The V segment lost 7 bases and the J segment 3 bases; nucleotides outside the gene matches: 8. The CDR3 here is CSVRKGTGKNIQYF. As DNA, the CDR3 is TGCAGTGTAAGAAAAGGGACAGGCAAAAACATTCAGTACTTC.

This clonotype was recorded at least ten times. In DNA, the CDR3 is TGTGCCAGCAGCCGTGGACTAGCGGGAGGGGGCGATGAGCAGTTCTTC. It codes for CASSRGLAGGGDEQFF. This chain links TRBV7-9 with TRBJ2-1; the match to TRBD2 covers 15 bases. V lost 5 bases, J lost 8 bases, and 7 bases stayed unmatched. Germline CDR1 is SEHNR and CDR2 is FQNEAQ (reference sequence). CDR3 size: 16 residues.

V and J are TRBV6-1 and TRBJ1-5; D is unclear. Germline V gives CDR1 MNHNS, CDR2 SASEGT. The germline V and J ends were trimmed by 1 base and 9 bases, with 10 bases remaining between them. The CDR3 spans 13 residues. The CDR3 here is CASSEVPLGPQHF. The CDR3 bases are TGTGCCAGCAGTGAAGTCCCTTTGGGGCCCCAGCATTTT.

In its sample, this clonotype was seen many times. The chain couples TRBV11-2 to TRBJ2-7; no clear D. Looked up from germline, CDR1 is SGHAT and CDR2 is FQNNGV. The V and J ends lost 8 bases and 4 bases respectively, with 18 bases between them. The CDR3 contains 14 residues. CDR3 bases: TGTGCCAGCGGGTCGACTTGGCAGAGTTACGAGCAGTACTTC. Its protein is CASGSTWQSYEQYF.

This clonotype came up a few times. The rearrangement joins TRBV30 to TRBJ2-1; 8 bases match TRBD2. Germline V lookup: CDR1 GTSNPN, CDR2 SVGIG (reference sequence). The V and J ends lost 4 bases and 10 bases, in that order; junction bases with no gene match: 9. The CDR3 is made up of 13 amino acids. The CDR3 here is CAWNPEAGAEQFF. CDR3 in DNA: TGTGCCTGGAACCCGGAAGCGGGAGCGGAGCAGTTCTTC.